Detailed here is one T cell receptor (beta chain). The target antigen is unknown. This entry belongs to a study of cytomegalovirus exposure and HLA in healthy donors. Study conclusions and caveats: Compared with the roughly 670-donor mean, an Asian-associated ancestry cluster reportedly had fewer N-insertions, according to a later analysis. Cytomegalovirus-associated status was assigned to about 160 TCR beta chains.

Trimming removed 0 bases from V and 2 bases from J, with 11 bases in between. The CDR3 spans 17 residues. CDR1 is SGHVS, CDR2 FQNEAQ, per germline. The PCR was carried out with 60 Vbeta primers and 13 Jbeta primers. Generated by immunoSEQ multiplex PCR, the TCRdb table keeps only in-frame clones and is missing some. Of about 130,000 clones in the sample, 80% were seen once. Sequenced sample: PBMCs. The chain uses TRBV7-8 and TRBJ2-6; D unclear. The sequence came from a woman aged 40 to 50 in good health and CMV-seronegative. The CDR3 region is CASSLAVTPTGANVLTF. The CDR3 nucleotides read TGTGCCAGCAGCTTAGCAGTGACTCCCACTGGGGCCAACGTCCTGACTTTC.